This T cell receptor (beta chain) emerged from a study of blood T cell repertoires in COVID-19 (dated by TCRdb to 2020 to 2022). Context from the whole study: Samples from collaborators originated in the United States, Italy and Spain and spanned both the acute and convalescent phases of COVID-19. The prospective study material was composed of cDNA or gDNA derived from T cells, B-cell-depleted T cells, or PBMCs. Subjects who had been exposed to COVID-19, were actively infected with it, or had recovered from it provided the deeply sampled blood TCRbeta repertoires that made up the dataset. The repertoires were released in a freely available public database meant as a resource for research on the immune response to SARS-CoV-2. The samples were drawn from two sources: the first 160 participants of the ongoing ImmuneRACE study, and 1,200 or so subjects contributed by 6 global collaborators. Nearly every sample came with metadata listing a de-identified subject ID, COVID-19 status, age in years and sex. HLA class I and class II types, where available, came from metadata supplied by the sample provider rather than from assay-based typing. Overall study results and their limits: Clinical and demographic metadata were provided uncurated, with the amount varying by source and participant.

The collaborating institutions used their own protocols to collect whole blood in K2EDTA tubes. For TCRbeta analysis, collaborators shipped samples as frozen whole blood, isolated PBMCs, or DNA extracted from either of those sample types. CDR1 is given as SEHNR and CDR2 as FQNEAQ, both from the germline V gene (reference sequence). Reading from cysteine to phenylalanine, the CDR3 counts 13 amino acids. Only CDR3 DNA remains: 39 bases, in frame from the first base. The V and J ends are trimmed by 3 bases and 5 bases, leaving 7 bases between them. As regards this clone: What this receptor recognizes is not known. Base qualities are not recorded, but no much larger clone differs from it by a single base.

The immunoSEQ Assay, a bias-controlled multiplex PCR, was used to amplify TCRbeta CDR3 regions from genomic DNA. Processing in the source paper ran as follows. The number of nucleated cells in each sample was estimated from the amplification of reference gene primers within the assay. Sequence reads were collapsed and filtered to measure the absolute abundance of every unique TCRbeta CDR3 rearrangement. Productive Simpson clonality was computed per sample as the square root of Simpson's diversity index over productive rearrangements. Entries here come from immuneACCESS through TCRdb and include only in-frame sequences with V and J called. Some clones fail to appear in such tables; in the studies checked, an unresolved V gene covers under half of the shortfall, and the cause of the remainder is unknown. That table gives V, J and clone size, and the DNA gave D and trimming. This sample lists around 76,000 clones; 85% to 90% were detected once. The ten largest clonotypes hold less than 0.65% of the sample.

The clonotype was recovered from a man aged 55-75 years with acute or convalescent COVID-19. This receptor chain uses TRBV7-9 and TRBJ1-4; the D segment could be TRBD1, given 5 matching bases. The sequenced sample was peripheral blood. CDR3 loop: CASSFGHNEKLFF. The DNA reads TGTGCCAGCAGCTTCGGACACAATGAAAAACTGTTTTTT.